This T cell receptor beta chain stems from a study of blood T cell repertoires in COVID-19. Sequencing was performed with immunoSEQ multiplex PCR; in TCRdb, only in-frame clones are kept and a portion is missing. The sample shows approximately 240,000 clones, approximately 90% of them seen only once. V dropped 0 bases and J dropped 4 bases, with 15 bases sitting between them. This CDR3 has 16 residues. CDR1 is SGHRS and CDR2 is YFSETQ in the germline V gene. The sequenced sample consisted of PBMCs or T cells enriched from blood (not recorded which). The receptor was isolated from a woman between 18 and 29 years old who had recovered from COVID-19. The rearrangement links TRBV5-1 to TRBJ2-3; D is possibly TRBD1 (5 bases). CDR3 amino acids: CASSLAVPGRADTQYF. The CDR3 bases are TGCGCCAGCAGCTTGGCCGTACCAGGGCGAGCAGATACGCAGTATTTT.